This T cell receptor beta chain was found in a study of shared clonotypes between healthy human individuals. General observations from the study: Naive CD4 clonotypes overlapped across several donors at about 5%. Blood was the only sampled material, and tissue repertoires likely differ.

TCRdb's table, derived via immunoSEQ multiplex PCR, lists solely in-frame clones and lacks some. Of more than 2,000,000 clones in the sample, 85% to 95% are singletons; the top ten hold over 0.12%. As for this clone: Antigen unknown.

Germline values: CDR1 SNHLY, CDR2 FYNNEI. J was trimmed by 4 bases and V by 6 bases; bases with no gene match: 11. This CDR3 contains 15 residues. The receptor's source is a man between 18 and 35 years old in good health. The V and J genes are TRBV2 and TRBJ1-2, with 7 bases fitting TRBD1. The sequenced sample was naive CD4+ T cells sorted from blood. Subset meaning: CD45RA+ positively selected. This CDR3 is CASSPRGGGGYGYTF. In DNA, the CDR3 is TGTGCCAGCAGCCCCCGGGGAGGGGGCGGCTATGGCTACACCTTC.